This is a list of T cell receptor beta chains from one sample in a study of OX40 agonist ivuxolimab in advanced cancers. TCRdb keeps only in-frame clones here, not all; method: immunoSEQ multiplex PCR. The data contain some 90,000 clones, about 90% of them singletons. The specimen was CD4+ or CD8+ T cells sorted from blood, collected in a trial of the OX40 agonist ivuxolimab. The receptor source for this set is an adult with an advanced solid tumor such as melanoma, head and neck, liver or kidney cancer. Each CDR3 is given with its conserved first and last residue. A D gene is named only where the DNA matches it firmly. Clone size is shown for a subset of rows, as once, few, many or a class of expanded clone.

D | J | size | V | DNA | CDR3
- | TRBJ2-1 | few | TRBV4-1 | TGCGCCAGCAGCCAACAAGAGCGTGGAGCTGAGCAGTTCTTC | CASSQQERGAEQFF
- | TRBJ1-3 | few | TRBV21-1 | TGTGCCAGCAGCAAAGGAAGTTGCCACAGTTTAGCTGGAAACACCATATATTTT | CASSKGSCHSLAGNTIYF
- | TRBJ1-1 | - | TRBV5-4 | TGTGCCAGCAGCGTAAATGGCGGCACTGAAGCTTTCTTT | CASSVNGGTEAFF
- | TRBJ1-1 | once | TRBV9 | TGTGCCAGCAGCGCCTCGGGGGGGCGGACTGAAGCTTTCTTT | CASSASGGRTEAFF
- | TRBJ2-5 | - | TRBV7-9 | TGTGCCAGCAGCTTATTAGGGGCCCGGGAGACCCAGTACTTC | CASSLLGARETQYF
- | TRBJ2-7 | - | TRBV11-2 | TGTGCCAGCAGCTTAGGCGGGACAGTCTCCTACGAGCAGTACTTC | CASSLGGTVSYEQYF
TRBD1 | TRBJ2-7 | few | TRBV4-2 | TGTGCCAGCAGCCAAGGACAGGGGACCTCCTACGAGCAGTACTTC | CASSQGQGTSYEQYF
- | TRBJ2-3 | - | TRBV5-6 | TGTGCCAGCAGCTTGGGGTTTAAGGGCACAGATACGCAGTATTTT | CASSLGFKGTDTQYF
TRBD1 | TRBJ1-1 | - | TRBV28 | TGTGCCAGCAGTTTTCGGGACAGGAACACTGAAGCTTTCTTT | CASSFRDRNTEAFF
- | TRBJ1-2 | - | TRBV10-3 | TGTGCCATCAGTGAGTCGACTCCCGGGACGGACAACTATGGCTACACCTTC | CAISESTPGTDNYGYTF
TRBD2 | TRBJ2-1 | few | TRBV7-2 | TGTGCCAGCAGACCGCGACTAGCGGGAGGAGGTGAGCAGTTCTTC | CASRPRLAGGGEQFF